This TCR beta chain was recorded in a study of T cell responses to AZD1222 COVID-19 vaccine. Findings of the study overall: Most donors were white British and more were female, and clonal diversity was possibly underestimated. Seropositive AZD1222 recipients at baseline numbered only five or six.

On this clone: Its matching antigen is unknown.

With 3 bases removed from V and 0 bases from J, the gap between germline ends came to 11 bases. The CDR3 totals 14 residues. CDR1 GTSNPN and CDR2 SVGIG come from the germline V gene (reference sequence). Produced via immunoSEQ multiplex PCR; TCRdb's table is partial and in-frame only. Of about 110,000 clones listed, approximately 85% are singletons. The chain carries TRBV30 and TRBJ1-1; no clear D gene. Source: peripheral blood, taken on day 0 of AZD1222 vaccination. The sequence was obtained from an adult in good health. This CDR3 reads CAWSRSLMNTEAFF. The DNA of the CDR3 is TGTGCCTGGAGCCGGAGCCTTATGAACACTGAAGCTTTCTTT.